This TCR beta chain was retrieved from a study of blood T cell repertoires in COVID-19. Study-wide context: Acute and convalescent COVID-19 specimens originated in the United States, Italy and Spain. PBMCs, B-cell-depleted T cells, or T cells were the source of the cDNA or gDNA that made up the material.

Source study methods: Amplification with reference gene primers provided the estimates of nucleated cell counts. Produced via immunoSEQ multiplex PCR; TCRdb's table is partial and in-frame only. From that table come the V and J calls and clone size; the DNA was used to work out D and trimming. The sample has about 70,000 clones; about 86% are singletons. What was sequenced was peripheral blood. This TCR was recovered from a woman in her fifties or sixties with acute or convalescent COVID-19.

The CDR3 bases are TGTGCCAGCAGCTTGTCAGGGGTTAATTCACCCCTCCACTTT. Its protein product is CASSLSGVNSPLHF. The genes are TRBV7-9 and TRBJ1-6; TRBD1 is a possible D gene (6 bases). Per germline, CDR1 SEHNR and CDR2 FQNEAQ (reference sequence). V was clipped by 3 bases and J by 6 bases, with 9 bases between them. This CDR3 spans 14 amino acids.